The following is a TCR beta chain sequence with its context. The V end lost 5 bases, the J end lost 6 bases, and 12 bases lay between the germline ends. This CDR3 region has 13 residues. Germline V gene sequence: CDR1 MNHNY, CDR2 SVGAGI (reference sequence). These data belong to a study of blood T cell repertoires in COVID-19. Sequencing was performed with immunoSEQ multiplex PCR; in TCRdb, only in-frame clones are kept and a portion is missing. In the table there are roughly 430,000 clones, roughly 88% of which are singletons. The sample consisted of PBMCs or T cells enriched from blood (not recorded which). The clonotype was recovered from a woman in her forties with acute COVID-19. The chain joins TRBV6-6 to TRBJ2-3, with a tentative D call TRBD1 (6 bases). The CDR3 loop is CASSNRVSDTQYF. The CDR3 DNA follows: TGTGCCAGCAGTAACAGGGTTTCGGATACGCAGTATTTT.